The clone carrying this TCR beta chain was detected many times. These data are taken from a study of neurological immune-mediated disorders. TCRdb re-analysed the 5' RACE reads in MiXCR, keeping a single row per CDR3 protein. The sample lists roughly 100,000 distinct CDR3 sequences, 3% to 4% seen once, with just under 3% in the top ten. This CDR3 comprises 12 residues. Germline CDR1 SQVTM, CDR2 ANQGSEA. The ends were cut back, 7 bases at V and 0 bases at J, with 8 bases in the middle. The sequence derives from a woman between 45 and 65 years old with multiple sclerosis. The V gene is TRBV29-1, the J gene TRBJ2-3, with D possibly being TRBD1 or TRBD2 (5 bases each). Input material: PBMCs. The CDR3 nucleotides are TGCAGCGCTGAGGGGAGCACAGATACGCAGTATTTT. Translation gives CSAEGSTDTQYF.